The clone carrying this TCR beta chain appeared a few times. Its antigen is currently unknown. The source of the sample is a study of T cells after yellow fever vaccination. Broader study findings: Bulk-population clonotypes that are abundant could appear as contaminants in FACS-sorted repertoires. Clonotypes shared by both compartments, CD4 and CD8, made up a small share. Most clones from primary vaccination resurfaced after the booster (around 97% CD4, 88% CD8).

Researchers made TCR cDNA using 5'RACE template switching, and this step added a universal primer site and UMIs. TCRdb reprocessed the 5' RACE reads with MiXCR, giving one entry per CDR3 protein. The sample consists of roughly 340,000 distinct CDR3 sequences, 8.7% of them appearing once. Germline CDR1 LNHDA, CDR2 SQIVND (reference sequence). The CDR3 runs 15 residues. Trimming pared 7 bases from V and 0 bases from J, leaving 14 bases between. The sequence came from a man younger than 35 who received the YFV17D yellow fever vaccine. The chain has TRBV19 and TRBJ2-3; perhaps TRBD1 as D (7 bases). The sample in question was PBMCs, obtained on the day of the first yellow fever vaccination. CDR3 amino acids: CASKGGTASTDTQYF. The CDR3 DNA reads TGTGCCAGTAAAGGCGGGACAGCAAGCACAGATACGCAGTATTTT. The variable domain in full, completed from reference TRBV19 and TRBJ2-3, reads DGGITQSPKYLFRKEGQNVTLSCEQNLNHDAMYWYRQDPGQGLRLIYYSQIVNDFQKGDIAEGYSVSREKKESFPLTVTSAQKNPTAFYLCASKGGTASTDTQYFGPGTRLTVL.